This T cell receptor (beta chain) appears in the sequencing data of a study of T cell responses to AZD1222 COVID-19 vaccine. Study-wide context: Pooled in the analysis were second doses at about 4 or about 12 weeks.

Remarks on this clone: Its cognate antigen is unknown.

The study's findings and limits: Increases in Spike-specific TCR breadth and depth were seen after two AZD1222 doses.

Sequencing was performed with immunoSEQ multiplex PCR; in TCRdb, only in-frame clones are kept and a portion is missing. This sample yields under 300,000 clones, of which over 85% are seen a single time; 0.55% belongs to the top ten. The length of the CDR3 is 14 residues. Per germline, CDR1 MNHNY and CDR2 SVGAGI (reference sequence). Trimming left V 7 bases short and J 2 bases short, with 14 bases between. Sequencing used peripheral blood, obtained on day 0 of AZD1222 vaccination. The origin of this receptor is an adult in good health. The chain recombines TRBV6-6 with TRBJ2-5; possibly TRBD2 for D (6 bases). CDR3 DNA sequence: TGTGCCAGCATCCCCGCTGGGGGGCAAGAGACCCAGTACTTC. This encodes CASIPAGGQETQYF.